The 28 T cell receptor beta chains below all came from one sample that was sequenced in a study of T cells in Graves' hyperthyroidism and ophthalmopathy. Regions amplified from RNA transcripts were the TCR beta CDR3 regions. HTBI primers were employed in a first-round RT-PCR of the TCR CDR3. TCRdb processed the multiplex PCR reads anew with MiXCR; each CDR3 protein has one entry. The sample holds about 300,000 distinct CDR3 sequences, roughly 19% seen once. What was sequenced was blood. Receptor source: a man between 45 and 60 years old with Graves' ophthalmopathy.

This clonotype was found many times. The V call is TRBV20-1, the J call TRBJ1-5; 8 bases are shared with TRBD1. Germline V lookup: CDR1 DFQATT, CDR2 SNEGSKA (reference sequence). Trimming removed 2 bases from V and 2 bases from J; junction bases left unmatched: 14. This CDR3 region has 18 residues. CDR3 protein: CSARSFWGQGAGNQPQHF. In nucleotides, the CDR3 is TGCAGTGCTAGAAGTTTTTGGGGGCAGGGGGCGGGCAATCAGCCCCAGCATTTT.

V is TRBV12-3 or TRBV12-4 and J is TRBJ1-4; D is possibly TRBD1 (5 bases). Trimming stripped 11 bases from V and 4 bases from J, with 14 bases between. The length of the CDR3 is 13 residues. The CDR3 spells CAVTGLGNEKLFF. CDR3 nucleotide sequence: TGTGCCGTTACGGGGCTGGGTAATGAAAAACTGTTTTTT.

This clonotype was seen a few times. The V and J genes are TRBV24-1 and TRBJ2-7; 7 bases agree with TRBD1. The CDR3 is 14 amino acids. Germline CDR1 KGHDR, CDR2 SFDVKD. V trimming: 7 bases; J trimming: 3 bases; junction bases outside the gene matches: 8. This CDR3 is CATSGQVGLYEQYF. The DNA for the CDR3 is TGTGCCACCAGCGGACAGGTAGGTCTCTACGAGCAGTACTTC.

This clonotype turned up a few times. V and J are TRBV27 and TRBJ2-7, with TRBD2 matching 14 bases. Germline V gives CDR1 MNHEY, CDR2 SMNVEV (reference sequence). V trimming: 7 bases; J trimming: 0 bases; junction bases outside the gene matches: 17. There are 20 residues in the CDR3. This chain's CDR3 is CASTPPRGLAGVWSSYEQYF. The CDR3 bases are TGTGCCAGCACCCCCCCCAGGGGACTAGCGGGAGTATGGTCCTCCTACGAGCAGTACTTC.

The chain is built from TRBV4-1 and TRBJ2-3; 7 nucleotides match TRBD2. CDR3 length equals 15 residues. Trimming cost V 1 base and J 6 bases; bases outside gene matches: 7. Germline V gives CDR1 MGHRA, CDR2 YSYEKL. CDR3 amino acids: CASSQGVGRADTQYF. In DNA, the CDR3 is TGCGCCAGCAGCCAAGGAGTAGGGAGGGCCGATACGCAGTATTTT.

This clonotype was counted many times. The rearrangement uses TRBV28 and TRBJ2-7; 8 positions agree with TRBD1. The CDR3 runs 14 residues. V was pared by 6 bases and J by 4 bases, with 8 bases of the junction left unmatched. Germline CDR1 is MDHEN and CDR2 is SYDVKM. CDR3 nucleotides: TGTGCCAGCAGGTTAGGACAGGGCGTATACGAGCAGTACTTC. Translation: CASRLGQGVYEQYF.

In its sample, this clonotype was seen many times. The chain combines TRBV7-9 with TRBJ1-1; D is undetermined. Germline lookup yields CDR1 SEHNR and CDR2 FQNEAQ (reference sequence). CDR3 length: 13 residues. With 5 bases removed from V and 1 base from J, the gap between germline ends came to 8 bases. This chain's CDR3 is CASSRASNTEAFF. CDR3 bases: TGTGCCAGCAGCCGGGCGTCGAACACTGAAGCTTTCTTT.

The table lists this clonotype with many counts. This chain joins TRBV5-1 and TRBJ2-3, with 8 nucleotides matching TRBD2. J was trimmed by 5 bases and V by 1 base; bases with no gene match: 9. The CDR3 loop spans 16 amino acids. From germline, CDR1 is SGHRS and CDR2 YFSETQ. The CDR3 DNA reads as TGCGCCAGCAGCTTGTGGCTTAGCGGGAAGGAAGATACGCAGTATTTT. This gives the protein CASSLWLSGKEDTQYF.

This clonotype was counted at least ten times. Written as DNA, the CDR3 is TGTGCCAGCAGCATGAGCCGTGGCGATACGCAGTATTTT. Residues: CASSMSRGDTQYF. J is TRBJ2-3 and V is TRBV27; D unclear. CDR3 length equals 13 residues. Trimming cost V 6 bases and J 6 bases, with 13 bases left between them. In germline, CDR1 is MNHEY, CDR2 SMNVEV (reference sequence).

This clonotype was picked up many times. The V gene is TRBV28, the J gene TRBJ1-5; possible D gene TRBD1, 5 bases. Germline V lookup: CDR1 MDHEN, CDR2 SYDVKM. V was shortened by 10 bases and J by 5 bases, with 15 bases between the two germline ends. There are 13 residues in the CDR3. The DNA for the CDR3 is TGTGCCACCACATGGGGCAGTTATCAGCCCCAGCATTTT. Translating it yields CATTWGSYQPQHF.

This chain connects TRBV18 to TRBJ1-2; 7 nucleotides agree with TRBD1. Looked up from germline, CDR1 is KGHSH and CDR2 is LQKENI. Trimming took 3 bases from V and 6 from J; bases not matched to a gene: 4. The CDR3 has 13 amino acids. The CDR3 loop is CASSPGTVNGYTF. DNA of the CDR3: TGTGCCAGCTCACCCGGGACAGTCAATGGCTACACCTTC. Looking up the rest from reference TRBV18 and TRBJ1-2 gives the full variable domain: NAGVMQNPRHLVRRRGQEARLRCSPMKGHSHVYWYRQLPEEGLKFMVYLQKENIIDESGMPKERFSAEFPKEGPSILRIQQVVRGDSAAYFCASSPGTVNGYTFGSGTRLTVV.

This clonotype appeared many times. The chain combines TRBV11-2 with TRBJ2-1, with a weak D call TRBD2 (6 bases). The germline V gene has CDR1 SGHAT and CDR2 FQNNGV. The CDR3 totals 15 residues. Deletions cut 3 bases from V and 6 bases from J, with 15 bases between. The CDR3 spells CASSLGLNRPNEQFF. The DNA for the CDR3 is TGTGCCAGCAGCTTGGGACTGAATCGGCCCAATGAGCAGTTCTTC.

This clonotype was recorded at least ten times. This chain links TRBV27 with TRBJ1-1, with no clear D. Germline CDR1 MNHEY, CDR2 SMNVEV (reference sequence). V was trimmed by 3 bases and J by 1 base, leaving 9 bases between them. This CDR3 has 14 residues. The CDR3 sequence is CASSFQVPNTEAFF. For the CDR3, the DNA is TGTGCCAGCAGTTTCCAGGTACCGAACACTGAAGCTTTCTTT.

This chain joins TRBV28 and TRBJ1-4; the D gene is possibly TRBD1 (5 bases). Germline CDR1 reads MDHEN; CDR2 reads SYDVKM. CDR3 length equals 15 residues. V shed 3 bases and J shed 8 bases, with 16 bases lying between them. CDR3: CASSFSRDGGEKLFF. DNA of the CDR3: TGTGCCAGCAGTTTCTCCAGGGACGGGGGGGAAAAACTGTTTTTT.

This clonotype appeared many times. The CDR3 nucleotides are TGTGCCAGGTCCGCGGGACAGGGGGTCCTCTACAATGAGCAGTTCTTC. It yields the protein CARSAGQGVLYNEQFF. The chain is built from TRBV2 and TRBJ2-1, with 11 positions matching TRBD1. CDR1 SNHLY and CDR2 FYNNEI come from the germline V gene. CDR3 length equals 16 residues. Trimming took 9 bases from V and 3 from J; bases not matched to a gene: 10.

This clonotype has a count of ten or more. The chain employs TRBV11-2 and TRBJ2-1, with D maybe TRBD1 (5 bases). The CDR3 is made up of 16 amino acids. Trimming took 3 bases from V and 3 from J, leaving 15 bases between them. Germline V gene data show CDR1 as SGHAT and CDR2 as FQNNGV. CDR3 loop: CASSLTASMHYNEQFF. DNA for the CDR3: TGTGCCAGCAGCTTGACAGCCTCGATGCACTACAATGAGCAGTTCTTC. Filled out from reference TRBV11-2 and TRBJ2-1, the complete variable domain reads EAGVAQSPRYKIIEKRQSVAFWCNPISGHATLYWYQQILGQGPKLLIQFQNNGVVDDSQLPKDRFSAERLKGVDSTLKIQPAKLEDSAVYLCASSLTASMHYNEQFFGPGTRLTVL.

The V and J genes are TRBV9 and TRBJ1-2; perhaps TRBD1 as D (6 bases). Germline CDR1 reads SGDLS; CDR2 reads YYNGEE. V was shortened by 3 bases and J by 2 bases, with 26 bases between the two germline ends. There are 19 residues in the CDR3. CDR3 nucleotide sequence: TGTGCCAGCAGCGCCGGGGGGGGGATCTCAGGGGACCTCAACTATGGCTACACCTTC. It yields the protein CASSAGGGISGDLNYGYTF.

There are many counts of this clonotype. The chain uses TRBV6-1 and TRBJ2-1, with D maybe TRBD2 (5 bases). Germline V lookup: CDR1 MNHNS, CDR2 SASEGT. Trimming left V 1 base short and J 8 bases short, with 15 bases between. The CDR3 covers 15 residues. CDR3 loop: CASSEGPEGVDEQFF. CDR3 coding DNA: TGTGCCAGCAGTGAAGGGCCAGAGGGTGTCGATGAGCAGTTCTTC.

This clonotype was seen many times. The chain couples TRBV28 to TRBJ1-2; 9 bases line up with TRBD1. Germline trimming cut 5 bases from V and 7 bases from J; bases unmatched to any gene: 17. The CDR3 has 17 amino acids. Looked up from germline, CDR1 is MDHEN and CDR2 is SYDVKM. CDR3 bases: TGTGCCAGCAGTGACTCAACGGGACAGGGTCTCGGGCGTGGCTACACCTTC. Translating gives CASSDSTGQGLGRGYTF.

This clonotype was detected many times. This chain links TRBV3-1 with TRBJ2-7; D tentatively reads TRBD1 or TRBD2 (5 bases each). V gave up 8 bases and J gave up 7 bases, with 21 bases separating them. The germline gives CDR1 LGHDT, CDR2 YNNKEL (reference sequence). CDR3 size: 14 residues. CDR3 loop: CASSQNGGSWEQYF. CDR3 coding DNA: TGTGCCAGCTCCCAGAATGGGGGTTCGTGGGAGCAGTACTTC.

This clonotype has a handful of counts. The DNA of the CDR3 is TGTGCCTGGAGGGACTCACCACAGTCGATTGAGCAGTTCTTC. Amino acids: CAWRDSPQSIEQFF. This rearrangement joins TRBV30 to TRBJ2-1; D possibly corresponds to TRBD2 (5 bases). Looked up from germline, CDR1 is GTSNPN and CDR2 is SVGIG (reference sequence). Deletions cut 3 bases from V and 9 bases from J, with 18 bases between. The CDR3 runs to 14 residues.

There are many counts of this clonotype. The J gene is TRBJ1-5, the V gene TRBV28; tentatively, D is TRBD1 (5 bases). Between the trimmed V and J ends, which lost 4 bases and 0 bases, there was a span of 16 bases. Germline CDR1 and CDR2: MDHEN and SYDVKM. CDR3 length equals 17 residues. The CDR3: CASSSLLDTYSNQPQHF. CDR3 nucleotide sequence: TGTGCCAGCAGTTCCCTTCTGGACACTTATAGCAATCAGCCCCAGCATTTT. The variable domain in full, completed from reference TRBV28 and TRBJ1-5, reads DVKVTQSSRYLVKRTGEKVFLECVQDMDHENMFWYRQDPGLGLRLIYFSYDVKMKEKGDIPEGYSVSREKKERFSLILESASTNQTSMYLCASSSLLDTYSNQPQHFGDGTRLSIL.

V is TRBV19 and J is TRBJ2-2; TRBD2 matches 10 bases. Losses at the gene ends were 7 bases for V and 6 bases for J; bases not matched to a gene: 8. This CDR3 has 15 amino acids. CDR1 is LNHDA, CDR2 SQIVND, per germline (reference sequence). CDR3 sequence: CASIRTSGFPGELFF. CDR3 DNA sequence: TGTGCCAGTATTAGGACTAGCGGCTTTCCCGGGGAGCTGTTTTTT.

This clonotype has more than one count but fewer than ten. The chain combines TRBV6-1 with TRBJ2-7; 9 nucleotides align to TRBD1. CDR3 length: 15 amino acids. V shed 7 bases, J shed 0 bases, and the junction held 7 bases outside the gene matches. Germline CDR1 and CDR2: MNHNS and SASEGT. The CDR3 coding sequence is TGTGCCAGCATTCAACAGGGGGCGAGCTCCTACGAGCAGTACTTC. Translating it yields CASIQQGASSYEQYF.

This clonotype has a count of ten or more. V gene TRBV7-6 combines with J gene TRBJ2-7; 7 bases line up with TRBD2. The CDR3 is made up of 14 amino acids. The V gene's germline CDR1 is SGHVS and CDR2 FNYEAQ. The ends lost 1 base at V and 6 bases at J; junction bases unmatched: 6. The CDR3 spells CASSLDVLAAEQYF. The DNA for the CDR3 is TGTGCCAGCAGCTTAGATGTCCTAGCGGCCGAGCAGTACTTC.

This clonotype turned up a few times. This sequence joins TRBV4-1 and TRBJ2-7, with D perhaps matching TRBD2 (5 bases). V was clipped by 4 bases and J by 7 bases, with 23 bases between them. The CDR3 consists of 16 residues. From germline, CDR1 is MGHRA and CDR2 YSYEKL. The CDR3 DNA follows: TGCGCCAGCAGCCTAATACTAGGAACGACTACGATGGAGCAGTACTTC. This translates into CASSLILGTTTMEQYF.

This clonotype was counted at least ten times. The CDR3 coding sequence is TGTGCCAGCAGTTACGAGCTAGCGGGTGGCAATGAGCAGTTCTTC. Its translation is CASSYELAGGNEQFF. The V call is TRBV6-6, the J call TRBJ2-1; 8 nucleotides agree with TRBD2. CDR1 and CDR2 (germline): MNHNY, SVGAGI (reference sequence). There are 15 residues in the CDR3. V shed 2 bases and J 6 bases; nucleotides not matched to a gene: 6.

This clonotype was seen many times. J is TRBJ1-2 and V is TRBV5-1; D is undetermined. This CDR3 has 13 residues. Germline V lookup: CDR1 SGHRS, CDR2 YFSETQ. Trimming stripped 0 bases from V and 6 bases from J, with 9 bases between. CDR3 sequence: CASSLAADNGYTF. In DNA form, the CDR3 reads TGCGCCAGCAGCTTGGCGGCAGACAATGGCTACACCTTC.